The clone carrying this T cell receptor (beta chain) has only one observation. The source of the sample is a study of shared clonotypes between healthy human individuals. Cells designated naive CD8 were CD45RO-negative and were positively selected for CCR7, with terminally differentiated effector memory CD45RA+ cells excluded. In the authors' methods: ImmunoSEQ yielded junction-only sequences lacking quality scores, so filtering differed. This table comes from immunoSEQ multiplex PCR, and its TCRdb copy is limited to in-frame clones, with some not included. For V, J and clone size, that table is used; D and trimming come from the DNA. The sample comprises some 740,000 clones, nearly 95% of which are singletons, and approximately 25% rests with the top ten. Germline CDR1 SGDLS, CDR2 YYNGEE. V lost 0 bases to trimming and J lost 7 bases, with 10 bases between them. CDR3 length: 13 residues.

Sequenced material: naive CD8+ T cells sorted from blood. This TCR derives from a man aged 25-45 years in good health. J is TRBJ1-2 and V is TRBV9, with D uncertain. The CDR3 reads CASSVDEGGGYTF. CDR3 DNA sequence: TGTGCCAGCAGCGTAGACGAGGGAGGTGGCTACACCTTC.